This T cell receptor (beta chain) was captured by sequencing in a study of blood T cell repertoires in COVID-19 (dated by TCRdb to 2019 to 2021). For context, the study as a whole: Samples from collaborators originated in the United States, Italy and Spain and spanned both the acute and convalescent phases of COVID-19. The material from the prospective study consisted of cDNA or gDNA derived from T cells, B-cell-depleted T cells, or PBMCs. The repertoires were released in a freely available public database intended as a resource for research on the immune response to SARS-CoV-2. Where available, HLA class I and class II types were taken from metadata supplied by the sample provider and were not determined by assay-based typing. Samples came from the ongoing ImmuneRACE study (first 160 participants) plus 1,254 subjects from 6 global collaborators. Deeply sampled blood TCRbeta repertoires from subjects exposed to, actively infected with, or recovered from COVID-19 were included in the dataset. Nearly every sample came with metadata listing a de-identified subject ID, COVID-19 status, age in years and sex. Here is what the overall study found, with its caveats: The quantity of clinical and demographic metadata differed by source and by participant and was supplied without curation.

Each collaborating institution followed its own protocols to collect whole blood in K2EDTA tubes. Collaborator samples were shipped for TCRbeta analysis as frozen whole blood, isolated PBMCs, or DNA extracted from either sample type. The germline V gene supplies CDR1 SGHRS and CDR2 YFSETQ. The CDR3 spans 16 residues, from the cysteine through the phenylalanine. CDR3 DNA is the only sequence kept; it has 48 bases, read in frame from the first base. V loses 2 bases of germline sequence and J loses 2 bases, and the interval between the two ends is 14 bases. With regard to this clone: Its antigen is not yet known. Base qualities are not provided; no much larger clone lies one nucleotide away.

The immunoSEQ Assay, a bias-controlled multiplex PCR, was used to amplify TCRbeta CDR3 regions from genomic DNA. The published analysis was carried out like this. Within the assay, amplification of reference gene primers was used to estimate how many nucleated cells each sample contained. To quantify the absolute abundance of each unique TCRbeta CDR3 rearrangement, sequence reads were collapsed and filtered. For each sample, productive Simpson clonality was calculated as the square root of Simpson's diversity index across productive rearrangements. This is the immuneACCESS table as TCRdb keeps it, with only in-frame sequences that have V and J called. A part of the clones is gone; compared with another copy, unresolved V genes explain less than half, and the rest is unexplained. The V and J calls and clone size come from that table; D and trimming were worked out from the DNA. The sample contains about 110,000 clones, 89% of them found a single time. Clones ranked in the top ten supply 4.5% to 6% of the sample.

The TCR originated in a man aged 40-55 years with active or convalescent COVID-19. The sequence links TRBV5-1 to TRBJ1-5, with no confident D gene call. Material: peripheral blood. The DNA sequence is as follows: TGCGCCAGCAGCTTAGAGGGCCTGGGAGGCAATCAGCCCCAGCATTTT. Translated, this gives CASSLEGLGGNQPQHF.